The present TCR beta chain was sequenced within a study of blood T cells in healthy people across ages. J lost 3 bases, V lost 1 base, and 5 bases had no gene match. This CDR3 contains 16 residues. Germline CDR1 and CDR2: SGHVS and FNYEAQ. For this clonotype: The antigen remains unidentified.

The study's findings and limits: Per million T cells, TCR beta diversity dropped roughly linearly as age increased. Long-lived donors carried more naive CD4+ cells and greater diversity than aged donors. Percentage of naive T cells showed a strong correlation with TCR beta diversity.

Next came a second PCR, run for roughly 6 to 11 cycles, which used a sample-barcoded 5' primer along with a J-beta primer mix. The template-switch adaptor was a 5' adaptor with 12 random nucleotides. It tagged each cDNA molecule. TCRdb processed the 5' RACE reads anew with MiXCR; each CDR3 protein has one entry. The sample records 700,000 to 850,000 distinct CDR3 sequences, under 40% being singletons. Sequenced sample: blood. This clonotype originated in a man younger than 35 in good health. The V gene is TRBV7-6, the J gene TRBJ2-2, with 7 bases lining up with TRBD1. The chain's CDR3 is CASSLVGDSHTGELFF. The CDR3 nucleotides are TGTGCCAGCAGCTTAGTAGGGGACAGCCACACCGGGGAGCTGTTTTTT. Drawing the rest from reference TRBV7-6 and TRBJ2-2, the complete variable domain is GAGVSQSPRYKVTKRGQDVALRCDPISGHVSLYWYRQALGQGPEFLTYFNYEAQQDKSGLPNDRFSAERPEGSISTLTIQRTEQRDSAMYRCASSLVGDSHTGELFFGEGSRLTVL.